The rows below give T cell receptor beta chains drawn from one sample of a study of early T cells in non-severe SARS-CoV-2 infection. Via MiXCR, TCRdb re-called the 5' RACE reads, giving one row per CDR3 protein. The sample includes around 57,000 distinct CDR3 sequences, about a tenth of them seen just once. Material for sequencing was whole blood. These receptors were taken from an adult who was a healthcare worker with PCR-confirmed SARS-CoV-2 infection or an uninfected control (not recorded which). CDR3s include the opening cysteine and the closing phenylalanine or tryptophan. D genes are given only for firm matches. Some rows mark clone size as missing; the rest say once, few, many or name a class of expanded clone.

.,TRBV20-1,.,TRBJ1-4,CSARSTGLREKLFF,TGCAGTGCTAGATCTACTGGACTACGTGAAAAACTGTTTTTT
.,TRBV3-1,.,TRBJ2-3,CASSPRLVGTDTQYF,TGTGCCAGCAGCCCCCGGCTAGTCGGCACAGATACGCAGTATTTT
.,TRBV10-3,.,TRBJ1-3,CAISESAQTVSGNTIYF,TGTGCCATCAGTGAGTCCGCGCAAACAGTCTCTGGAAACACCATATATTTT
few,TRBV20-1,.,TRBJ2-7,CSARDLPGAGTYEQYF,TGCAGTGCTAGAGATCTCCCGGGGGCCGGGACCTACGAGCAGTACTTC
many,TRBV7-8,.,TRBJ1-1,CASSLSDVQIMNTEAFF,TGTGCCAGCAGCTTATCAGACGTACAGATAATGAACACTGAAGCTTTCTTT
many,TRBV6-6,.,TRBJ1-6,CASSYMRLGQSSYNSPLHF,TGTGCCAGCAGTTATATGCGACTTGGACAGAGCTCCTATAATTCACCCCTCCACTTT
few,TRBV7-2,TRBD1,TRBJ2-7,CASSPWTGASYEQYF,TGTGCCAGCAGCCCCTGGACAGGAGCTTCCTACGAGCAGTACTTC
many,TRBV7-9,TRBD1,TRBJ2-7,CASSSPDRGREEVNF,TGTGCCAGCAGCTCGCCGGACAGGGGGCGCGAGGAGGTGAACTTC
many,TRBV19,.,TRBJ2-7,CASSVRGYEQYF,TGTGCCAGTAGCGTCAGGGGCTACGAGCAGTACTTC
.,TRBV20-1,.,TRBJ2-5,CSVTSPPETQYF,TGCAGTGTCACCTCCCCCCCGGAGACCCAGTACTTC
many,TRBV6-5,TRBD1,TRBJ1-2,CASSETGGGYGYTF,TGTGCCAGCAGCGAAACAGGGGGAGGCTATGGCTACACCTTC
once,TRBV5-1,.,TRBJ2-7,CASSLEGPYEQYF,TGCGCCAGCAGCTTGGAGGGTCCCTACGAGCAGTACTTC
many,TRBV5-1,.,TRBJ1-1,CASSLPGDNLNTEAFF,TGCGCCAGCAGCTTGCCCGGGGACAACTTAAACACTGAAGCTTTCTTT
many,TRBV12-3/TRBV12-4,.,TRBJ1-2,CASALHNNYGYTF,TGTGCCAGCGCCCTGCATAATAACTATGGCTACACCTTC
many,TRBV7-2,.,TRBJ1-4,CASSFAAEEKLFF,TGTGCCAGCAGCTTCGCAGCAGAGGAAAAACTGTTTTTT
many,TRBV20-1,TRBD2,TRBJ2-5,CSARSGGAEETQYF,TGCAGTGCTCGAAGCGGGGGGGCCGAGGAGACCCAGTACTTC
few,TRBV29-1,.,TRBJ1-1,CSVGQMNTEAFF,TGCAGCGTCGGACAGATGAACACTGAAGCTTTCTTT
many,TRBV6-5,.,TRBJ1-1,CASSYYGEAFF,TGTGCCAGCAGTTACTACGGCGAAGCTTTCTTT
many,TRBV2,TRBD2,TRBJ2-1,CASGFSRGGQNEQFF,TGTGCCAGCGGCTTTAGCCGGGGGGGGCAGAATGAGCAGTTCTTC
many,TRBV15,TRBD1,TRBJ2-7,CATSRAVGTGVGEQYF,TGTGCCACCAGCAGAGCGGTCGGGACAGGGGTGGGCGAGCAGTACTTC
few,TRBV20-1,TRBD2,TRBJ2-3,CSARAPMTSGARRDTQYF,TGCAGTGCTAGAGCCCCGATGACTAGCGGGGCCCGCCGGGATACGCAGTATTTT
many,TRBV2,TRBD2,TRBJ2-1,CAGGLENEQFF,TGTGCCGGGGGACTAGAGAATGAGCAGTTCTTC
many,TRBV10-3,.,TRBJ2-1,CAISHKGTPENEQFF,TGTGCCATCAGTCACAAAGGGACTCCGGAAAATGAGCAGTTCTTC
many,TRBV14,TRBD1,TRBJ1-1,CASSRRTGLLNTEAFF,TGTGCCAGCAGCCGTAGGACAGGACTCCTGAACACTGAAGCTTTCTTT
few,TRBV5-1,.,TRBJ2-7,CASSSQGGRDEQYF,TGCGCCAGCAGCTCCCAGGGGGGGCGCGACGAGCAGTACTTC
many,TRBV7-8,.,TRBJ1-6,CASSLANSAHSPLHF,TGTGCCAGCAGCTTAGCCAACAGTGCACATTCACCCCTCCACTTT
many,TRBV30,.,TRBJ1-4,CAWSVQGTKKLFF,TGTGCCTGGAGTGTACAAGGGACAAAAAAACTGTTTTTT
many,TRBV27,TRBD2,TRBJ2-7,CASSTGGQGRNEQYF,TGTGCCAGCAGTACGGGAGGGCAGGGAAGAAACGAGCAGTACTTC
many,TRBV3-1,.,TRBJ2-5,CASSQEGALRGAQYF,TGTGCCAGCAGCCAAGAGGGGGCACTCCGGGGGGCCCAGTACTTC
many,TRBV5-4,.,TRBJ1-2,CASGPEVGRGSIGYTF,TGTGCCAGCGGCCCCGAAGTGGGCAGGGGTTCGATTGGCTACACCTTC
many,TRBV7-6,.,TRBJ2-3,CASSLNGEPDTQYF,TGTGCCAGCAGCTTAAATGGGGAGCCAGATACGCAGTATTTT
once,TRBV12-3/TRBV12-4,TRBD1,TRBJ1-2,CASLGQESRYTF,TGTGCCAGCCTGGGACAGGAGTCCCGCTACACCTTC
many,TRBV6-2/TRBV6-3,.,TRBJ2-4,CASSLTLASVDIQYF,TGTGCCAGCAGTTTGACCCTCGCCTCGGTGGACATTCAGTACTTC
.,TRBV12-3/TRBV12-4,TRBD2,TRBJ2-7,CASREGLASEQYF,TGTGCCAGCAGAGAGGGACTAGCTTCCGAGCAGTACTTC
few,TRBV11-2,.,TRBJ2-7,CASSHEGLGYEQYF,TGTGCCAGCAGCCACGAGGGACTGGGCTACGAGCAGTACTTC
many,TRBV20-1,.,TRBJ2-7,CSARAWHEQYF,TGCAGTGCTAGAGCTTGGCACGAGCAGTACTTC
many,TRBV6-1,.,TRBJ1-3,CASSRDQLNTIYF,TGTGCCAGCAGTCGGGACCAGCTAAACACCATATATTTT
.,TRBV7-2,.,TRBJ2-6,CASSLFHSGANVLTF,TGTGCCAGCAGCTTATTCCACTCTGGGGCCAACGTCCTGACTTTC
.,TRBV12-3/TRBV12-4,TRBD1,TRBJ2-5,CASRPTDRNKETQYF,TGTGCCAGCAGACCAACGGACAGGAATAAAGAGACCCAGTACTTC
many,TRBV20-1,.,TRBJ1-5,CSAKHKNQPQHF,TGCAGTGCAAAACACAAGAATCAGCCCCAGCATTTT
many,TRBV3-1,.,TRBJ2-2,CASSQVPGTGTGELFF,TGTGCCAGCAGCCAAGTGCCGGGTACTGGAACCGGGGAGCTGTTTTTT
.,TRBV6-5,.,TRBJ2-2,CASSPIWASANTGELFF,TGTGCCAGCAGTCCGATTTGGGCAAGTGCGAACACCGGGGAGCTGTTTTTT
few,TRBV7-6,.,TRBJ2-2,CASSLKRGNTGELFF,TGTGCCAGCAGCTTAAAAAGGGGGAACACCGGGGAGCTGTTTTTT
.,TRBV20-1,TRBD1,TRBJ1-1,CSARETGRDEAFF,TGCAGTGCTAGGGAGACAGGGAGGGACGAAGCTTTCTTT
.,TRBV5-1,.,TRBJ2-2,CASSPSSGGDTGELFF,TGCGCCAGCAGCCCCAGTTCCGGAGGGGACACCGGGGAGCTGTTTTTT
.,TRBV9,.,TRBJ1-1,CASSVGRTDMNTEAFF,TGTGCCAGCAGCGTAGGGAGGACAGACATGAACACTGAAGCTTTCTTT
.,TRBV3-1,.,TRBJ1-4,CASSQDGFSNEKLFF,TGTGCCAGCAGCCAAGACGGCTTCTCCAATGAAAAACTGTTTTTT
many,TRBV12-3/TRBV12-4,TRBD2,TRBJ2-1,CASSLGERGGNEQFF,TGTGCCAGCAGTTTAGGGGAGCGGGGGGGAAATGAGCAGTTCTTC
many,TRBV5-1,.,TRBJ1-2,CASSRDPVEGYTF,TGCGCCAGCAGCCGGGACCCGGTGGAGGGCTACACCTTC
.,TRBV20-1,TRBD1,TRBJ2-7,CSANRGNEQYF,TGCAGTGCTAACAGGGGCAACGAGCAGTACTTC
.,TRBV20-1,TRBD2,TRBJ2-1,CSALGLAGGSANEQFF,TGCAGTGCCCTGGGGCTAGCGGGGGGGAGTGCGAATGAGCAGTTCTTC
many,TRBV6-5,.,TRBJ1-5,CASSGQKNQPQHF,TGTGCCAGCAGCGGACAGAAAAATCAGCCCCAGCATTTT
.,TRBV7-2,.,TRBJ1-1,CASSSTGSNTEAFF,TGTGCCAGCAGCTCGACAGGTTCGAACACTGAAGCTTTCTTT
few,TRBV25-1,TRBD2,TRBJ2-1,CASSEIAGGVGEQFF,TGTGCCAGCAGTGAAATAGCGGGGGGTGTTGGTGAGCAGTTCTTC
many,TRBV6-5,TRBD2,TRBJ2-4,CASSYSGLAGGEKNIQYF,TGTGCCAGCAGTTACTCGGGACTAGCGGGCGGAGAGAAAAACATTCAGTACTTC
many,TRBV20-1,.,TRBJ1-6,CSARVAGHENSPLHF,TGCAGTGCTAGAGTCGCAGGGCACGAAAATTCACCCCTCCACTTT
.,TRBV7-2,.,TRBJ2-7,CASSLVAGISYEQYF,TGTGCCAGCAGCTTAGTGGCAGGGATCTCCTACGAGCAGTACTTC
many,TRBV7-2,.,TRBJ2-5,CASSFGETQYF,TGTGCCAGCAGCTTCGGAGAGACCCAGTACTTC
many,TRBV20-1,.,TRBJ2-1,CSARTHRNEQFF,TGCAGTGCTAGAACCCATCGGAATGAGCAGTTCTTC
many,TRBV29-1,TRBD2,TRBJ2-2,CSVTGTSLYTGELFF,TGCAGCGTTACCGGGACTAGCCTCTACACCGGGGAGCTGTTTTTT